This TCR beta chain was retrieved from a study of T cells in Graves' hyperthyroidism and ophthalmopathy. Broader study findings: The model made its ophthalmopathy prediction, and onset followed a median about 6 months later.

Authors of the study amplified TCR beta CDR3 regions from RNA transcripts. Carried out on the TCR CDR3, a first-round RT-PCR used the HTBI primer set. TCRdb used MiXCR to reprocess the multiplex PCR reads, holding one entry per CDR3 protein. The top ten clones hold around 8% of a sample with 450,000 to 700,000 distinct CDR3 sequences, approximately 44% of them seen once. About this clonotype itself: Its specificity is not known.

Patients having uncontrolled infection, another autoimmune disease, pregnancy or lactation were not included. Trimming at V came to 6 bases and at J to 5 bases, leaving 9 bases not matched to a gene. Germline V gene lookup returns CDR1 DFQATT and CDR2 SNEGSKA (reference sequence). The CDR3 runs 13 residues. The V and J genes are TRBV20-1 and TRBJ1-2, with 7 bases identical to TRBD1. The sequence came from a woman aged 18-29 years with Graves' hyperthyroidism. Input material: peripheral blood or thyroid tissue (not recorded which). CDR3 loop: CSAPGQKWYGYTF. Here the CDR3 DNA reads TGCAGTGCCCCGGGACAGAAATGGTATGGCTACACCTTC.